This T cell receptor (beta chain) was retrieved from a study of regulatory T cells in long-lasting Graves disease. Looking at the study overall: Duration of antithyroid drug therapy among newly diagnosed Graves' patients was under 3 months.

Arm-PCR of CDR3 regions and iRepertoire HTBI primers were the basis on which TCR beta libraries were built. One entry per CDR3 protein results from TCRdb running MiXCR on the multiplex PCR reads. Of approximately 300,000 distinct CDR3 sequences listed, 15% to 20% are singletons. Time point defined: newly diagnosed GD, antithyroid drugs for less than 3 months. PBMCs were the source of the RNA used for TCR sequencing. In each case, Graves' disease was diagnosed per American Thyroid Association guidelines. Whole-study results and caveats: It was peripheral blood alone, not thyroid tissue, that was studied. Favored gene segments in persistent disease were TRBV28, TRBJ1-2 and TRBJ2-5.

V lost 7 bases, J lost 4 bases, and 14 bases lay in between. The V gene's germline CDR1 is SGHTA and CDR2 FQGNSA. The CDR3 loop spans 14 amino acids. This clonotype has ten or more counts. The antigen is undetermined. The receptor was derived from a female donor with Graves disease. The chain is built from TRBV7-2 and TRBJ2-4; maybe TRBD1 (6 bases). The sequencing used peripheral blood mononuclear cells (PBMCs), collected at new diagnosis, from a patient treated with antithyroid drugs. The CDR3 region has the DNA TGTGCCAGCACCCTTCAGCAGGGGAAAAACATTCAGTACTTC. This codes for CASTLQQGKNIQYF.